The next 10 T cell receptor beta chains were all read from a single sample in a study of technical replicates of blood from a handful of donors. Profiled with immunoSEQ multiplex PCR; TCRdb holds only in-frame clones, not every one. The sample shows tens of thousands of clones, roughly 96% of them seen only once. Sequenced material: T cells isolated from PBMCs. These receptors were obtained from a human donor in good health.

CDR3 sequence reads: CARSGGGAGGTHEQYF. The CDR3 DNA follows: TGTGCCAGAAGCGGGGGGGGAGCGGGAGGCACTCACGAGCAGTACTTC. The chain combines TRBV5-3 with TRBJ2-7; 9 bases line up with TRBD2. TRBV5-3 is marked as an open reading frame, function uncertain. CDR3 size: 16 residues. The V segment lost 4 bases and the J segment 5 bases; nucleotides outside the gene matches: 13.

The chain is built from TRBV28 and TRBJ2-3; 11 nucleotides agree with TRBD1. V lost 4 bases to trimming and J lost 6 bases; unmatched junction nucleotides: 9. CDR1 MDHEN and CDR2 SYDVKM come from the germline V gene. This CDR3 is 16 amino acids long. The CDR3 DNA follows: TGTGCCAGCAGTTCCCGGGACAGGGGGAGCAGGGATACGCAGTATTTT. It translates to CASSSRDRGSRDTQYF.

The V gene is TRBV21-1, the J gene TRBJ2-7; the table's D gene call, TRBD2, was not cross checked with the DNA. TRBV21-1 is assigned pseudogene status. The CDR3 totals 15 residues. The CDR3 DNA is TGTGCCAGCAGCAAAGACCCTAGCGGGAGTTACGAGCAGTACTTC. This sequence encodes CASSKDPSGSYEQYF.

The genes are TRBV5-4 and TRBJ2-3, with D possibly matching TRBD2 (7 bases). This CDR3 is 18 amino acids long. The germline V and J ends were trimmed by 4 bases and 0 bases, with 21 bases remaining between them. CDR1 is SGHNT and CDR2 is YYREEE in the germline V gene (reference sequence). Here the CDR3 DNA reads TGTGCCAGCAGCCGTGGGGGGGGCGGCCGACCGAGCACAGATACGCAGTATTTT. Translating gives CASSRGGGGRPSTDTQYF.

This sequence joins TRBV4-3 and TRBJ2-3; no definite D call. V was cut by 1 base and J by 0 bases, with 11 bases left in between. The CDR3 spans 16 residues. Germline lookup yields CDR1 LGHNA and CDR2 YSLEER. CDR3 in amino acids: CASSQAPGLSTDTQYF. As DNA, the CDR3 is TGCGCCAGCAGCCAAGCACCTGGTCTAAGCACAGATACGCAGTATTTT.

The genes are TRBV5-1 and TRBJ2-3, with 10 bases fitting TRBD2. V shed 6 bases and J 3 bases; nucleotides not matched to a gene: 10. CDR1 is SGHRS, CDR2 YFSETQ, per germline. The CDR3 runs 16 residues. The CDR3 spells CASNGEAGGDTDTQYF. CDR3 nucleotide sequence: TGCGCCAGCAACGGGGAAGCGGGAGGGGATACAGATACGCAGTATTTT.

This rearrangement joins TRBV7-9 to TRBJ1-2; D uncertain. The CDR3 sequence is 13 residues long. Trimming took 8 bases from V and 4 from J, leaving 14 bases between them. The germline gives CDR1 SEHNR, CDR2 FQNEAQ (reference sequence). The CDR3 DNA sequence: TGTGCCAGCGCCAGTCAATTTCTCTATGGCTACACCTTC. Amino acid sequence: CASASQFLYGYTF.

This chain links TRBV6-5 with TRBJ1-2, with D perhaps TRBD1 (5 bases). V was shortened by 2 bases and J by 1 base, with 14 bases between the two germline ends. Germline CDR1 and CDR2: MNHEY and SVGAGI. The CDR3 consists of 16 residues. The CDR3 sequence is CASSYGGGDGNYGYTF. CDR3 bases: TGTGCCAGCAGTTACGGGGGGGGTGATGGTAACTATGGCTACACCTTC.

The rearrangement links TRBV6-5 to TRBJ1-2, with TRBD1 as a possible D gene (5 bases). Germline V gene lookup returns CDR1 MNHEY and CDR2 SVGAGI. Trimming removed 4 bases at V and 5 bases at J, with 11 bases between. CDR3 length: 13 amino acids. CDR3 sequence reads: CASSSGGGYGYTF. CDR3 bases: TGTGCCAGCAGTTCCGGGGGGGGGTATGGCTACACCTTC.

The gene calls are TRBV4-1 and TRBJ1-2; TRBD1 might be the D (6 bases). The germline gives CDR1 MGHRA, CDR2 YSYEKL. V lost 2 bases to trimming and J lost 0 bases, with 16 bases between them. The length of the CDR3 is 17 residues. The CDR3 sequence is CASSQLTGKLANYGYTF. The DNA for the CDR3 is TGCGCCAGCAGCCAATTGACAGGCAAGTTAGCTAACTATGGCTACACCTTC.